This is a list of T cell receptor beta chains from one sample in a study of control samples from healthy donors and cancer patients. The protocol was immunoSEQ multiplex PCR, while the TCRdb copy is restricted to in-frame clones and leaves out a portion. Here the sample spans approximately 50,000 clones, roughly nine tenths being singletons. Sequencing input: PBMCs. These receptors originate from a man aged 55 to 69 with head and neck cancer. Each CDR3 is given with its conserved first and last residue. The order of the fields is D gene, clone size, V gene, J gene, CDR3 protein, CDR3 DNA. The D gene is left open where the match is weak. Some rows mark clone size as missing; the rest say once, few, many or name a class of expanded clone.

D gene: .; clone size: .; V gene: TRBV7-9; J gene: TRBJ2-7; CDR3 protein: CASSLAGSWAGEQYF; CDR3 DNA: TGTGCCAGCAGCTTAGCGGGATCCTGGGCTGGGGAGCAGTACTTC
D gene: .; clone size: .; V gene: TRBV20-1; J gene: TRBJ2-5; CDR3 protein: CSASGETQYF; CDR3 DNA: TGCAGTGCTAGTGGAGAGACCCAGTACTTC
D gene: TRBD1; clone size: .; V gene: TRBV30; J gene: TRBJ1-3; CDR3 protein: CAWGRIRDRLSSGNTIYF; CDR3 DNA: TGTGCCTGGGGTAGAATCCGGGACAGACTTTCCTCTGGAAACACCATATATTTT
D gene: .; clone size: .; V gene: TRBV5-4; J gene: TRBJ2-1; CDR3 protein: CASRSDSYNEQFF; CDR3 DNA: TGTGCCAGCAGATCAGACTCATACAATGAGCAGTTCTTC
D gene: .; clone size: .; V gene: TRBV7-8; J gene: TRBJ2-1; CDR3 protein: CASSQTGTSYNEQFF; CDR3 DNA: TGTGCCAGCAGTCAAACAGGTACTTCCTACAATGAGCAGTTCTTC
D gene: TRBD1; clone size: .; V gene: TRBV3-1/TRBV3-2; J gene: TRBJ2-7; CDR3 protein: CASSHPRGEQYF; CDR3 DNA: TGTGCCAGCAGCCATCCCAGGGGGGAGCAGTACTTC
D gene: .; clone size: .; V gene: TRBV30; J gene: TRBJ1-1; CDR3 protein: CAWTRAGSGSTEAFF; CDR3 DNA: TGTGCCTGGACGAGGGCAGGGTCTGGGAGCACTGAAGCTTTCTTT
D gene: .; clone size: .; V gene: TRBV5-5; J gene: TRBJ2-3; CDR3 protein: CASSFGAESTDTQYF; CDR3 DNA: TGTGCCAGCAGCTTTGGAGCGGAAAGCACAGATACGCAGTATTTT
D gene: TRBD2; clone size: .; V gene: TRBV28; J gene: TRBJ2-3; CDR3 protein: CASSFGFRWSVTKGGKNTDTQYF; CDR3 DNA: TGTGCCAGCAGTTTTGGTTTTCGGTGGTCAGTGACAAAGGGAGGGAAAAACACAGATACGCAGTATTTT
D gene: .; clone size: .; V gene: TRBV18; J gene: TRBJ1-5; CDR3 protein: CASSTDQGNQPQHF; CDR3 DNA: TGTGCCAGCTCAACGGACCAGGGCAATCAGCCCCAGCATTTT
D gene: TRBD1; clone size: .; V gene: TRBV10-3; J gene: TRBJ2-2; CDR3 protein: CAIQLGSGTGKNTGELFF; CDR3 DNA: TGTGCCATCCAGCTGGGTTCCGGGACAGGAAAGAACACCGGGGAGCTGTTTTTT
D gene: .; clone size: .; V gene: TRBV7-8; J gene: TRBJ1-5; CDR3 protein: CASSLIQANQPQHF; CDR3 DNA: TGTGCCAGCAGCTTAATACAGGCAAATCAGCCCCAGCATTTT
D gene: TRBD1; clone size: .; V gene: TRBV2; J gene: TRBJ2-7; CDR3 protein: CASSETGTGIHEQYF; CDR3 DNA: TGTGCCAGCAGTGAGACCGGGACAGGGATTCACGAGCAGTACTTC
D gene: TRBD1; clone size: few; V gene: TRBV5-4; J gene: TRBJ2-7; CDR3 protein: CASSLVVGTGGFLPYEQYF; CDR3 DNA: TGTGCCAGCAGCTTGGTAGTCGGGACAGGGGGCTTCTTACCCTACGAGCAGTACTTC
D gene: .; clone size: .; V gene: TRBV30; J gene: TRBJ1-1; CDR3 protein: CAWSEFFNTEAFF; CDR3 DNA: TGTGCCTGGAGTGAGTTCTTCAACACTGAAGCTTTCTTT
D gene: .; clone size: .; V gene: TRBV5-1; J gene: TRBJ2-5; CDR3 protein: CASSLTSAQETQYF; CDR3 DNA: TGCGCCAGCAGCTTGACCAGTGCTCAAGAGACCCAGTACTTC
D gene: TRBD1; clone size: .; V gene: TRBV2; J gene: TRBJ1-5; CDR3 protein: CAGSGQGGGNQPQHF; CDR3 DNA: TGTGCCGGCAGTGGACAGGGAGGAGGCAATCAGCCCCAGCATTTT
D gene: .; clone size: .; V gene: TRBV28; J gene: TRBJ1-6; CDR3 protein: CASSWKVQGRSYNSPLHF; CDR3 DNA: TGTGCCAGCAGTTGGAAAGTACAGGGAAGGTCCTATAATTCACCCCTCCACTTT
D gene: .; clone size: .; V gene: TRBV19; J gene: TRBJ2-3; CDR3 protein: CASSLNPGRGPQATQYF; CDR3 DNA: TGTGCCAGTAGTTTAAACCCGGGCCGGGGACCTCAGGCTACGCAGTATTTT
D gene: .; clone size: .; V gene: TRBV6-1; J gene: TRBJ1-6; CDR3 protein: CASSETGYSPLHF; CDR3 DNA: TGTGCCAGCAGTGAAACAGGGTATTCACCCCTCCACTTT
D gene: .; clone size: .; V gene: TRBV13; J gene: TRBJ2-5; CDR3 protein: CASSPRTNRGRGETQYF; CDR3 DNA: TGTGCCAGCAGCCCTCGAACGAACAGGGGGAGGGGAGAGACCCAGTACTTC
D gene: .; clone size: .; V gene: TRBV12-3/TRBV12-4; J gene: TRBJ1-1; CDR3 protein: CASSTIEPYKAFF; CDR3 DNA: TGTGCCAGCAGTACGATAGAACCTTACAAAGCTTTCTTT
D gene: .; clone size: .; V gene: TRBV7-2; J gene: TRBJ2-1; CDR3 protein: CASSLGGANNEQFF; CDR3 DNA: TGTGCCAGCAGCTTAGGAGGGGCTAACAATGAGCAGTTCTTC
D gene: .; clone size: .; V gene: TRBV6-2/TRBV6-3; J gene: TRBJ2-5; CDR3 protein: CASSFGVRQKTQYF; CDR3 DNA: TGTGCCAGCAGTTTTGGAGTTAGGCAGAAGACCCAGTACTTC